This T cell receptor (beta chain) was retrieved from a study of blood T cell repertoires in COVID-19. The CDR3 covers 14 residues. The J segment lost 0 bases and the V segment lost 5 bases, leaving 4 bases of the junction unmatched. Germline loops: CDR1 SGHTA, CDR2 FQGNSA. Profiling relied on immunoSEQ multiplex PCR, and the TCRdb table lists in-frame clones only, not all of them. The table records 200,000 or so clones, 80% to 95% of them present only once. The sample consisted of peripheral blood. The chain employs TRBV7-2 and TRBJ2-7, with 7 bases identical to TRBD2. The origin of this receptor is a man in his 60s with COVID-19, enrolled during active disease. CDR3 bases: TGTGCCAGCAGCCCTACTAGCGACTCCTACGAGCAGTACTTC. Protein: CASSPTSDSYEQYF.